This T cell receptor (beta chain) derives from a study of blood T cell dynamics during melanoma immunotherapy. Libraries were prepared by immunoSEQ multiplex PCR; TCRdb keeps only in-frame clonotypes and omits some of them. The sample shows around 5,000 clones, about 86% of them seen only once. The CDR3 sequence is 15 residues long. Germline V gives CDR1 MNHEY, CDR2 SVGAGI. The germline V and J ends were trimmed by 7 bases and 0 bases, with 15 bases remaining between them. This sample's time point: week 3, after first cycle of checkpoint inhibitor. V usage is TRBV6-5 and J usage is TRBJ1-1; D ambiguous. The clonotype comes from a human donor with melanoma. The sequences come from blood, collected from a patient treated with checkpoint blockade. CDR3 residues: CASTFGGAMNTEAFF. CDR3 coding DNA: TGTGCCAGCACATTTGGCGGAGCGATGAACACTGAAGCTTTCTTT.